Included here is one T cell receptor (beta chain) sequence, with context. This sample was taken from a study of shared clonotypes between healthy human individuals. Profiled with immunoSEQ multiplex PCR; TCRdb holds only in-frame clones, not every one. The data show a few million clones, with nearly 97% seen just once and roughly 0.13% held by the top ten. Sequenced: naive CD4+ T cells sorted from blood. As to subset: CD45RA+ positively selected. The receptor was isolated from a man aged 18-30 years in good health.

The CDR3 sequence: CASSAGAFGVETQYF. Written as DNA, the CDR3 is TGTGCCAGCAGTGCCGGGGCTTTCGGGGTCGAGACCCAGTACTTC. This rearrangement joins TRBV2 to TRBJ2-5, with D possibly called TRBD1 or TRBD2 (5 bases each). The germline V gene has CDR1 SNHLY and CDR2 FYNNEI. The CDR3 has 15 amino acids. V was shortened by 4 bases and J by 5 bases, with 17 bases between the two germline ends.